These 15 T cell receptor beta chains were sequenced from one sample in a study of blood T cell repertoires in COVID-19. Sequencing used immunoSEQ multiplex PCR; TCRdb keeps in-frame clones, though not all of them. The profile shows roughly 190,000 clones, roughly 90% of them singletons. What was sequenced was PBMCs or T cells enriched from blood (not recorded which). The receptors stem from a woman aged 25 to 39 who had recovered from COVID-19.

CDR3 nucleotides: TGTGCCAGTAGTATGTCAACAGGTAGGGGCTACAAAGCTTTCTTT. Protein: CASSMSTGRGYKAFF. This chain joins TRBV19 and TRBJ1-1; TRBD1 might be the D (5 bases). CDR3 length: 15 amino acids. The V gene's germline CDR1 is LNHDA and CDR2 SQIVND (reference sequence). V was cut by 3 bases and J by 9 bases, with 20 bases left in between.

The V and J genes are TRBV3-1 (or the pseudogene TRBV3-2) and TRBJ1-4, with TRBD1 matching over 7 bases. Germline CDR1 LGHDT, CDR2 YNNKEL (reference sequence). The V and J ends lost 1 base and 7 bases, in that order; junction bases with no gene match: 3. The CDR3 is 14 residues long. The CDR3 nucleotides are TGTGCCAGCAGCCAAGGGGGACAGAGTGAAAAACTGTTTTTT. It specifies CASSQGGQSEKLFF.

Only one count was recorded for this clone. The chain combines TRBV11-1 with TRBJ2-2, with 9 nucleotides matching TRBD2. CDR1 is SGHAT and CDR2 is FQDESV in the germline V gene (reference sequence). The CDR3 runs 15 residues. The V gene end was trimmed by 6 bases and the J gene end by 0 bases; junction bases not matched to a gene: 2. CDR3 bases: TGTGCCAGCAGGCGGGGGGGGACGAACACCGGGGAGCTGTTTTTT. Translated, it gives CASRRGGTNTGELFF.

CDR3 sequence reads: CASSKRDGGTEAFF. As DNA, the CDR3 is TGTGCCAGCAGCAAGAGGGACGGGGGCACTGAAGCTTTCTTT. The chain carries TRBV7-3 and TRBJ1-1; tentatively, D is TRBD1 (5 bases). This CDR3 contains 14 residues. The ends were cut back, 5 bases at V and 4 bases at J, with 14 bases in the middle. Looked up from germline, CDR1 is SGHTA and CDR2 is FQGTGA.

The chain joins TRBV5-1 to TRBJ2-7; maybe TRBD1 (6 bases). The CDR3 length is 14 residues. Germline CDR1 and CDR2: SGHRS and YFSETQ. V lost 2 bases to trimming and J lost 0 bases, with 9 bases between them. The CDR3 nucleotides are TGCGCCAGCAGCTTTCGACAGGACTCCTACGAGCAGTACTTC. The encoded protein is CASSFRQDSYEQYF.

The V call is TRBV7-2, the J call TRBJ2-3; the match to TRBD1 covers 9 bases. The V gene's germline CDR1 is SGHTA and CDR2 FQGNSA. The ends lost 5 bases at V and 2 bases at J; junction bases unmatched: 5. CDR3 size: 15 residues. CDR3 coding DNA: TGTGCCAGCAGCCCAAGACAGGGGGACACAGATACGCAGTATTTT. This codes for CASSPRQGDTDTQYF.

V and J are TRBV4-3 and TRBJ1-6; TRBD1 matches 7 bases. Germline values: CDR1 LGHNA, CDR2 YSLEER. V lost 0 bases, J lost 10 bases, and 6 bases stayed unmatched. CDR3 size: 15 residues. The CDR3 DNA follows: TGCGCCAGCAGCCAAGATAGGGCAGGGGGATCACCCCTCCACTTT. Translating gives CASSQDRAGGSPLHF.

For this clone: Other DNA sequences in the sample encode the same CDR3. Written as DNA, the CDR3 is TGTGCCACCAGTGATTATGACAGTTCCTATGGCTACACCTTC. Its translation is CATSDYDSSYGYTF. The rearrangement joins TRBV24-1 to TRBJ1-2, with a weak D call TRBD1 (5 bases). Between the trimmed V and J ends, which lost 2 bases and 4 bases, there was a span of 10 bases. Germline CDR1 KGHDR, CDR2 SFDVKD. The CDR3 consists of 14 residues.

This CDR3 reads CASSEPPISNEQFF. The CDR3 nucleotides read TGTGCCAGCAGTGAACCCCCTATCTCGAATGAGCAGTTCTTC. The genes are TRBV7-9 and TRBJ2-1; D is unresolved. Germline-derived CDR1 and CDR2 are SEHNR and FQNEAQ (reference sequence). V was trimmed by 6 bases and J by 7 bases, leaving 16 bases between them. There are 14 residues in the CDR3.

The chain recombines TRBV11-1 with TRBJ1-4; 9 bases fit TRBD1. Losses at the gene ends were 2 bases for V and 8 bases for J; bases not matched to a gene: 9. The CDR3 contains 16 residues. Germline V gene data show CDR1 as SGHAT and CDR2 as FQDESV (reference sequence). CDR3 region: CASSLLTGGSDEKLFF. CDR3 bases: TGTGCCAGCAGCTTACTGACAGGGGGATCGGACGAAAAACTGTTTTTT.

The chain links TRBV27 to TRBJ1-4; 11 bases fit TRBD1. CDR1 MNHEY and CDR2 SMNVEV come from the germline V gene (reference sequence). V lost 6 bases and J lost 3; bases outside the gene matches: 3. This CDR3 has 15 amino acids. The chain's CDR3 is CASSGQGAPNEKLFF. As DNA, the CDR3 is TGTGCCAGCAGCGGACAGGGGGCGCCTAATGAAAAACTGTTTTTT.

The CDR3 is CATSDPGTTSGELFF. The CDR3, as DNA: TGTGCCACCAGTGACCCCGGGACAACTAGCGGGGAGCTGTTTTTT. The chain links TRBV24-1 to TRBJ2-2; perhaps TRBD1 as D (6 bases). Trimming removed 4 bases from V and 7 bases from J, with 15 bases in between. The CDR3 extends over 15 amino acids. CDR1 KGHDR and CDR2 SFDVKD come from the germline V gene.

The chain carries TRBV30 and TRBJ1-6; D call uncertain. This CDR3 region has 15 residues. V lost 2 bases to trimming and J lost 7 bases, with 15 bases between them. Germline lookup yields CDR1 GTSNPN and CDR2 SVGIG (reference sequence). CDR3 DNA sequence: TGTGCCTGGAGTCGCGACGGGTTCCCCAATTCACCCCTCCACTTT. Translation: CAWSRDGFPNSPLHF.

The rearrangement joins TRBV19 to TRBJ1-1; tentatively, D is TRBD1 (5 bases). Per germline, CDR1 LNHDA and CDR2 SQIVND (reference sequence). V was pared by 8 bases and J by 3 bases, with 16 bases between. There are 14 residues in the CDR3. The DNA of the CDR3 is TGTGCCAGTTCACGACAGTCTAGGGACACTGAAGCTTTCTTT. Encoded protein: CASSRQSRDTEAFF.

The chain joins TRBV11-2 to TRBJ2-7; TRBD1 matches 10 bases. Germline V gene data show CDR1 as SGHAT and CDR2 as FQNNGV. The CDR3 runs 17 residues. V was pared by 5 bases and J by 3 bases, with 13 bases of the junction left unmatched. CDR3 protein: CASSNRDRGLPYYEQYF. In DNA, the CDR3 is TGTGCCAGCAGCAATCGAGACAGGGGGCTTCCGTACTACGAGCAGTACTTC.